The rows below give T cell receptor beta chains drawn from one sample of a study of early T cells in non-severe SARS-CoV-2 infection. TCRdb redid the calling of the 5' RACE reads with MiXCR, one entry per CDR3 protein. The sample includes 55,000 or so distinct CDR3 sequences, under 7.5% of them seen just once. This specimen consisted of whole blood, obtained at baseline. These receptors originate from an adult who was a healthcare worker with PCR-confirmed SARS-CoV-2 infection or an uninfected control (not recorded which). Both conserved end residues are part of each CDR3. A D gene is named only where the DNA matches it firmly. Some rows have no size entry. The others give once, few or many, or a class for an expanded clone.

many	TRBV3-1	TRBJ1-6	-	TGTGCCAGCAGTCTAGCCCCTCAGGGTTCACCCCTCCACTTT	CASSLAPQGSPLHF
-	TRBV18	TRBJ2-3	TRBD2	TGTGCCAGCTCACCACCGATACTAGCGGGGGATTTAGGAGATACGCAGTATTTT	CASSPPILAGDLGDTQYF
-	TRBV12-3/TRBV12-4	TRBJ2-1	-	TGTGCCAGCAGGTTGGGACTTGACTACAATGAGCAGTTCTTC	CASRLGLDYNEQFF
-	TRBV27	TRBJ1-6	-	TGTGCCAGCAGTTCGGGGGGGACCTATAATTCACCCCTCCACTTT	CASSSGGTYNSPLHF
many	TRBV29-1	TRBJ2-5	-	TGCAGCGGGGGCCTGCCCCAAGAGACCCAGTACTTC	CSGGLPQETQYF
many	TRBV6-1	TRBJ2-1	TRBD1	TGTGCCAGCAGAACCCGGGACAGGGGAGGATATGAGCAGTTCTTC	CASRTRDRGGYEQFF
-	TRBV4-3	TRBJ1-1	-	TGCGCCAGCAGCCAAGCAGGGTATTTTGGCACTAAAGCTTTCTTT	CASSQAGYFGTKAFF
few	TRBV5-4	TRBJ2-5	TRBD2	TGTGCCAGCAGCTCCGGGACTAAGGGACAAGAGACCCAGTACTTC	CASSSGTKGQETQYF
many	TRBV7-9	TRBJ2-7	-	TGTGCCAGCACCTATGATGGGGTCGGGTTCGAGCAGTACTTC	CASTYDGVGFEQYF
many	TRBV13	TRBJ2-3	TRBD2	TGTGCCAGCAGCTCGGGCGGGGGAAGGACAGATACGCAGTATTTT	CASSSGGGRTDTQYF
many	TRBV18	TRBJ1-1	-	TGTGCCAGCTTCCTGGATCTCGGAGGAACTGAAGCTTTCTTT	CASFLDLGGTEAFF
many	TRBV7-9	TRBJ1-2	TRBD1	TGTGCCAGCAGCTTATGGGACAGGGGGCAACATGGCTACACCTTC	CASSLWDRGQHGYTF
few	TRBV15	TRBJ2-7	-	TGTGCCACCAGCAGAGACTACGGCCCCAACTACGAGCAGTACTTC	CATSRDYGPNYEQYF